The next 17 T cell receptor beta chains were all read from a single sample in a study of T cell responses to AZD1222 COVID-19 vaccine. Assay: immunoSEQ multiplex PCR; the TCRdb copy retains only in-frame clones and omits some. The table has over 85,000 clones, roughly 80% seen once. Sequencing used peripheral blood, obtained 28 days after the second AZD1222 dose. The receptor set was obtained from an adult who received the AZD1222 COVID-19 vaccine.

The gene calls are TRBV7-9 and TRBJ2-4, with 7 bases that match TRBD1. The germline V gene encodes CDR1 SEHNR and CDR2 FQNEAQ (reference sequence). The CDR3 contains 15 residues. After removal of 5 bases from V and 5 bases from J, the junction contained 9 bases not matched to a gene. CDR3 sequence (DNA): TGTGCCAGCAGCCTCTACTCCACAGGGGAAAACATTCAGTACTTC. The encoded protein is CASSLYSTGENIQYF.

V and J are TRBV5-1 and TRBJ1-3; tentative D call: TRBD1 (5 bases). From germline, CDR1 is SGHRS and CDR2 YFSETQ. There are 13 residues in the CDR3. The V gene lost 4 bases and the J gene lost 1 base, with 6 bases spanning the gap. The CDR3: CASSQGSGNTIYF. The CDR3 bases are TGCGCCAGCAGCCAGGGATCTGGAAACACCATATATTTT.

The CDR3 sequence is CSGARLAGGGGELFF. CDR3 sequence (DNA): TGCAGCGGGGCCCGGCTAGCGGGAGGAGGGGGGGAGCTGTTTTTT. The V and J genes are TRBV29-1 and TRBJ2-2, with 11 bases identical to TRBD2. Germline lookup yields CDR1 SQVTM and CDR2 ANQGSEA. This CDR3 region has 15 residues. Trimming at V came to 7 bases and at J to 8 bases, leaving 12 bases not matched to a gene.

J is TRBJ2-2 and V is TRBV14, with no clear D. Trimming shortened V by 0 bases and J by 3 bases, and 11 bases separated the two germline ends. CDR1 is SGHDN, CDR2 FVKESK, per germline. The CDR3 loop spans 16 amino acids. In nucleotides, the CDR3 is TGTGCCAGCAGCCAAGATCGGGCCGTATACACCGGGGAGCTGTTTTTT. It is translated as CASSQDRAVYTGELFF.

The chain employs TRBV5-1 and TRBJ2-7, with D perhaps matching TRBD1 (8 bases). Germline V CDR1 and CDR2: SGHRS, YFSETQ. V lost 4 bases and J 1 base, leaving 18 bases between the germline ends. The CDR3 runs to 16 residues. This CDR3 is CASSRTGTIRSYEQYF. The CDR3 DNA reads as TGCGCCAGCAGCCGGACAGGGACTATTAGGTCCTACGAGCAGTACTTC. Combining the CDR3 with reference TRBV5-1 and TRBJ2-7 gives the whole variable domain KAGVTQTPRYLIKTRGQQVTLSCSPISGHRSVSWYQQTPGQGLQFLFEYFSETQRNKGNFPGRFSGRQFSNSRSEMNVSTLELGDSALYLCASSRTGTIRSYEQYFGPGTRLTVT.

J is TRBJ2-3 and V is TRBV12-5; a possible D gene is TRBD2 (5 bases). The length of the CDR3 is 13 residues. Germline loops: CDR1 LGHNT, CDR2 FRNRAP. V was clipped by 4 bases and J by 3 bases, with 8 bases between them. CDR3 DNA sequence: TGTGCTAGTGGTTCGGACTGGACAGATACGCAGTATTTT. It codes for CASGSDWTDTQYF.

The chain combines TRBV7-8 with TRBJ2-1, with 9 bases aligning to TRBD1. This CDR3 spans 13 amino acids. V lost 3 bases and J lost 6; bases outside the gene matches: 0. In germline, CDR1 is SGHVS, CDR2 FQNEAQ. In DNA, the CDR3 is TGTGCCAGCAGCTTGGGACAGGGCAATGAGCAGTTCTTC. Protein: CASSLGQGNEQFF.

This clone has just a few counts. This chain joins TRBV7-9 and TRBJ1-1; TRBD1 matches 7 bases. Germline V CDR1 and CDR2: SEHNR, FQNEAQ (reference sequence). CDR3 size: 13 residues. The V gene end was trimmed by 3 bases and the J gene end by 7 bases; junction bases not matched to a gene: 5. CDR3 residues: CASSFPGTVEAFF. CDR3 sequence (DNA): TGTGCCAGCAGCTTCCCGGGGACAGTTGAAGCTTTCTTT.

This clone came up once. V gene TRBV7-3 combines with J gene TRBJ2-1, with D perhaps assigned TRBD1 or TRBD2 (5 bases each). With 5 bases removed from V and 10 bases from J, the gap between germline ends came to 18 bases. The germline V gene encodes CDR1 SGHTA and CDR2 FQGTGA. This CDR3 contains 14 residues. CDR3 DNA sequence: TGTGCCAGCAGCCCAGGTGGGGGTCGGCGGGAGCAGTTCTTC. It yields the protein CASSPGGGRREQFF.

The chain joins TRBV7-9 to TRBJ2-7; D not certain. Trimming took 4 bases from V and 3 from J, leaving 10 bases between them. CDR3 length equals 13 residues. Looked up from germline, CDR1 is SEHNR and CDR2 is FQNEAQ (reference sequence). The chain's CDR3 is CASSSDDLYEQYF. As DNA, the CDR3 is TGTGCCAGCAGCTCTGACGACCTCTACGAGCAGTACTTC.

The chain carries TRBV5-6 and TRBJ2-7; D may be TRBD1 (6 bases). The CDR3 is 15 residues long. Germline CDR1 SGHDT, CDR2 YYEEEE. V lost 3 bases to trimming and J lost 3 bases, with 16 bases between them. CDR3 DNA sequence: TGTGCCAGCAGCTCCAGGGGCAGGGGAAGCTACGAGCAGTACTTC. Translation gives CASSSRGRGSYEQYF.

The V gene is TRBV15, the J gene TRBJ1-2; tentatively, D is TRBD1 (6 bases). This CDR3 has 15 residues. Trimming pared 1 base from V and 0 bases from J, leaving 9 bases between. Per germline, CDR1 LNHNV and CDR2 YYDKDF (reference sequence). CDR3 loop: CATSRGGATNYGYTF. CDR3 DNA: TGTGCCACCAGCAGAGGGGGGGCGACTAACTATGGCTACACCTTC. Combining the CDR3 with reference TRBV15 and TRBJ1-2 gives the whole variable domain DAMVIQNPRYQVTQFGKPVTLSCSQTLNHNVMYWYQQKSSQAPKLLFHYYDKDFNNEADTPDNFQSRRPNTSFCFLDIRSPGLGDTAMYLCATSRGGATNYGYTFGSGTRLTVV.

This clone came up once. An end of the junction differs from the germline gene, which may be a read error. In the same sample, other DNA sequences code for this CDR3. The chain employs TRBV5-1 and TRBJ2-7; D is uncertain. From germline, CDR1 is SGHRS and CDR2 YFSETQ. This CDR3 spans 13 amino acids. The CDR3 here is CASSLLANYEQYF. The CDR3 region has the DNA TGTGCCAGCAGCTTATTGGCTAACTACGAGCAGTACTTC.

V usage is TRBV9 and J usage is TRBJ2-7, with unresolved D. From germline, CDR1 is SGDLS and CDR2 YYNGEE. Trimming pared 0 bases from V and 0 bases from J, leaving 13 bases between. The CDR3 is made up of 16 amino acids. CDR3 DNA: TGTGCCAGCAGCGTAGGTGCCGGTTCGAGCTCCTACGAGCAGTACTTC. Protein product: CASSVGAGSSSYEQYF.

J is TRBJ1-5 and V is TRBV5-5, with D perhaps TRBD1 (5 bases). The germline CDR1 and CDR2 sequences are SGHKS and YYEKEE (reference sequence). This CDR3 is built from 17 residues. The germline V and J ends were trimmed by 4 bases and 0 bases, with 17 bases remaining between them. CDR3 sequence reads: CASSPLLGTVSNQPQHF. CDR3 nucleotides: TGTGCCAGCAGCCCTCTACTTGGGACCGTTAGCAATCAGCCCCAGCATTTT.

This clone has only a few counts. The chain employs TRBV10-2 and TRBJ1-1; the match to TRBD1 covers 7 bases. The V segment lost 6 bases and the J segment 4 bases; nucleotides outside the gene matches: 8. This CDR3 has 14 amino acids. Germline lookup yields CDR1 WSHSY and CDR2 SAAADI. DNA of the CDR3: TGCGCCAGCAGCGAGGACAGGTTGTTCACTGAAGCTTTCTTT. Amino acids: CASSEDRLFTEAFF.

The CDR3: CASRPSNSPLHF. In DNA form, the CDR3 reads TGTGCCAGCAGGCCGTCCAATTCACCCCTCCACTTT. V is TRBV12-3 or TRBV12-4 and J is TRBJ1-6; D remains ambiguous. Trimming left V 6 bases short and J 7 bases short, with 7 bases between. This CDR3 is 12 amino acids long.